This entry features one T cell receptor (beta chain) sequence. Antigen specificity is unknown. This sample's time point: pre-treatment baseline. Samples come from before therapy and from week 3 after the first blockade cycle. Disease control meant complete response, partial response or stable disease at 12 weeks. The germline CDR1 and CDR2 sequences are SNHLY and FYNNEI. The CDR3 contains 13 residues. Between the trimmed V and J ends, which lost 5 bases and 14 bases, there was a span of 19 bases. Clones were sequenced by immunoSEQ multiplex PCR, and TCRdb holds only the in-frame ones, with some missing. The sample has about 13,000 clones, roughly 89% seen once; the top ten hold about 3.7%. This sample was included in a study of blood T cell dynamics during melanoma immunotherapy. Study context: Standard first-line treatment here was pembrolizumab or nivolumab plus ipilimumab in metastatic melanoma.

Study-wide results and caveats: The study could not tell melanoma-specific clones from general immune activation.

The sequencing here drew on blood, taken from a patient treated with checkpoint blockade. The rearrangement links TRBV2 to TRBJ2-1; D is perhaps TRBD2 (5 bases). This receptor was identified in a human donor with melanoma. The DNA for the CDR3 is TGTGCCAGCAGTTCCCAGACTACTTTTGGCGAGTTCTTC. Translation gives CASSSQTTFGEFF.